This T cell receptor (beta chain) was sequenced for a study of tissue T cells after allogeneic stem cell transplantation. For this clone: Mouse germline and gene names are used. The read ends 1 residue shy of where the CDR3 ends; the end is completed using the germline J gene.

Assay: immunoSEQ multiplex PCR; the TCRdb copy retains only in-frame clones and omits some. The sample gives approximately 4,200 clones, around 45% of which show up once; approximately 16% is in the top ten. Looked up from germline, CDR1 is KGHPV and CDR2 is FQNQEV (reference sequence). J lost 7 bases, V lost 4 bases, and 4 bases had no gene match. This CDR3 spans 13 amino acids. Time point in this sample: mouse harvest day 14 after allogeneic transplant. Tail vein injection delivered 10^7 T-cell-depleted bone marrow cells and 10^6 splenic CD5+ T cells. The sequence came from a female BALB/c mouse given C57BL/6 T cells with graft-versus-host disease after an allogeneic hematopoietic cell transplant. The V call is TRBV26, the J call TRBJ2-1; 7 nucleotides match TRBD1. Sequencing was done on a sample of gut tissue. The chain's CDR3 is CASSPGQRAEQFF. CDR3 DNA (partial): TGTGCCAGCAGTCCGGGACAGAGGGCTGAGCAGTTC.